Reported below is one T cell receptor (beta chain). Its antigen is undetermined. The junction had 7 bases not matched to a gene; V was cut back by 4 bases and J by 3 bases. The CDR3 length is 16 residues. Per germline, CDR1 SGHTA and CDR2 FQGNSA. Method: immunoSEQ multiplex PCR; TCRdb's copy keeps in-frame clones and lacks some. The sample records 150,000 to 200,000 clones, 85% to 90% being singletons. This entry is derived from a study of T cell responses to AZD1222 COVID-19 vaccine. Study-wide findings and caveats: No repertoire was sampled before or during the peak T cell response, only after it. White British donors predominated, females outnumbered males, and clonal diversity was possibly underestimated. Spike-specific TCR breadth and depth both grew after two AZD1222 doses.

V and J are TRBV7-2 and TRBJ2-3; 10 bases line up with TRBD2. Source: peripheral blood, taken 28 days after the second dose of the MenACWY control vaccine. The clonotype comes from an adult who received the MenACWY meningococcal vaccine as a control. The CDR3 DNA follows: TGTGCCAGCAGCTCACAGCTACTAGCGGGAACAGATACGCAGTATTTT. Translation gives CASSSQLLAGTDTQYF.